These 6 T cell receptor beta chains share one sample of origin, sequenced in a study of blood T cell repertoires in COVID-19. Method: immunoSEQ multiplex PCR; TCRdb's copy keeps in-frame clones and lacks some. The sample yields roughly 290,000 clones, around nine tenths seen once. The sample consisted of PBMCs or T cells enriched from blood (not recorded which). The receptors derive from a woman between 40 and 55 years old who had recovered from COVID-19.

V is TRBV19 and J is TRBJ2-7; D may be TRBD1 (6 bases). Germline V gives CDR1 LNHDA, CDR2 SQIVND (reference sequence). The CDR3 is 13 amino acids. Trimming removed 4 bases at V and 1 base at J, with 8 bases between. The CDR3 protein is CASSTQGSYEQYF. The CDR3 coding sequence is TGTGCCAGTAGTACACAGGGATCCTACGAGCAGTACTTC.

The gene calls are TRBV6-5 and TRBJ1-6; D gene uncertain. CDR3 length equals 14 residues. Germline-derived CDR1 and CDR2 are MNHEY and SVGAGI. The ends were cut back, 2 bases at V and 8 bases at J, with 10 bases in the middle. The CDR3 here is CASSYGRRDSPLHF. The CDR3 nucleotides are TGTGCCAGCAGTTACGGCAGACGGGATTCACCCCTCCACTTT.

J is TRBJ1-1 and V is TRBV4-1; D gene ambiguous. V lost 1 base and J lost 4, with 16 bases in between. The length of the CDR3 is 16 residues. Germline loops: CDR1 MGHRA, CDR2 YSYEKL. DNA for the CDR3: TGCGCCAGCAGCCAAGGGCTCCAGCGACGTACCACTGAAGCTTTCTTT. It specifies CASSQGLQRRTTEAFF.

The chain carries TRBV7-9 and TRBJ2-1; 7 nucleotides align to TRBD2. The CDR3 runs 13 residues. The V gene's germline CDR1 is SEHNR and CDR2 FQNEAQ (reference sequence). V dropped 5 bases and J dropped 15; count of bases not matched to a gene: 13. For the CDR3, the DNA is TGTGCCAGCAGCCCGACTAGCACACCGTTTCCGTTCTTC. It yields the protein CASSPTSTPFPFF.

The chain is built from TRBV9 and TRBJ2-1; 8 bases are shared with TRBD2. CDR1 and CDR2 (germline): SGDLS, YYNGEE. Trimming at V came to 0 bases and at J to 11 bases, leaving 7 bases not matched to a gene. This CDR3 comprises 14 residues. The CDR3 nucleotides are TGTGCCAGCAGCGTAGGAACGGGAGGGCTGCAGCAGTTCTTC. This codes for CASSVGTGGLQQFF.

V and J are TRBV4-2 and TRBJ2-5; 11 bases align to TRBD2. Germline V CDR1 and CDR2: LGHNA, YNFKEQ. The CDR3 is made up of 15 amino acids. The V gene end was trimmed by 3 bases and the J gene end by 7 bases; junction bases not matched to a gene: 7. The CDR3 DNA reads as TGTGCCAGCAGCCATCCAACTAGCGGGGGAGGGACCCAGTACTTC. Translation gives CASSHPTSGGGTQYF.